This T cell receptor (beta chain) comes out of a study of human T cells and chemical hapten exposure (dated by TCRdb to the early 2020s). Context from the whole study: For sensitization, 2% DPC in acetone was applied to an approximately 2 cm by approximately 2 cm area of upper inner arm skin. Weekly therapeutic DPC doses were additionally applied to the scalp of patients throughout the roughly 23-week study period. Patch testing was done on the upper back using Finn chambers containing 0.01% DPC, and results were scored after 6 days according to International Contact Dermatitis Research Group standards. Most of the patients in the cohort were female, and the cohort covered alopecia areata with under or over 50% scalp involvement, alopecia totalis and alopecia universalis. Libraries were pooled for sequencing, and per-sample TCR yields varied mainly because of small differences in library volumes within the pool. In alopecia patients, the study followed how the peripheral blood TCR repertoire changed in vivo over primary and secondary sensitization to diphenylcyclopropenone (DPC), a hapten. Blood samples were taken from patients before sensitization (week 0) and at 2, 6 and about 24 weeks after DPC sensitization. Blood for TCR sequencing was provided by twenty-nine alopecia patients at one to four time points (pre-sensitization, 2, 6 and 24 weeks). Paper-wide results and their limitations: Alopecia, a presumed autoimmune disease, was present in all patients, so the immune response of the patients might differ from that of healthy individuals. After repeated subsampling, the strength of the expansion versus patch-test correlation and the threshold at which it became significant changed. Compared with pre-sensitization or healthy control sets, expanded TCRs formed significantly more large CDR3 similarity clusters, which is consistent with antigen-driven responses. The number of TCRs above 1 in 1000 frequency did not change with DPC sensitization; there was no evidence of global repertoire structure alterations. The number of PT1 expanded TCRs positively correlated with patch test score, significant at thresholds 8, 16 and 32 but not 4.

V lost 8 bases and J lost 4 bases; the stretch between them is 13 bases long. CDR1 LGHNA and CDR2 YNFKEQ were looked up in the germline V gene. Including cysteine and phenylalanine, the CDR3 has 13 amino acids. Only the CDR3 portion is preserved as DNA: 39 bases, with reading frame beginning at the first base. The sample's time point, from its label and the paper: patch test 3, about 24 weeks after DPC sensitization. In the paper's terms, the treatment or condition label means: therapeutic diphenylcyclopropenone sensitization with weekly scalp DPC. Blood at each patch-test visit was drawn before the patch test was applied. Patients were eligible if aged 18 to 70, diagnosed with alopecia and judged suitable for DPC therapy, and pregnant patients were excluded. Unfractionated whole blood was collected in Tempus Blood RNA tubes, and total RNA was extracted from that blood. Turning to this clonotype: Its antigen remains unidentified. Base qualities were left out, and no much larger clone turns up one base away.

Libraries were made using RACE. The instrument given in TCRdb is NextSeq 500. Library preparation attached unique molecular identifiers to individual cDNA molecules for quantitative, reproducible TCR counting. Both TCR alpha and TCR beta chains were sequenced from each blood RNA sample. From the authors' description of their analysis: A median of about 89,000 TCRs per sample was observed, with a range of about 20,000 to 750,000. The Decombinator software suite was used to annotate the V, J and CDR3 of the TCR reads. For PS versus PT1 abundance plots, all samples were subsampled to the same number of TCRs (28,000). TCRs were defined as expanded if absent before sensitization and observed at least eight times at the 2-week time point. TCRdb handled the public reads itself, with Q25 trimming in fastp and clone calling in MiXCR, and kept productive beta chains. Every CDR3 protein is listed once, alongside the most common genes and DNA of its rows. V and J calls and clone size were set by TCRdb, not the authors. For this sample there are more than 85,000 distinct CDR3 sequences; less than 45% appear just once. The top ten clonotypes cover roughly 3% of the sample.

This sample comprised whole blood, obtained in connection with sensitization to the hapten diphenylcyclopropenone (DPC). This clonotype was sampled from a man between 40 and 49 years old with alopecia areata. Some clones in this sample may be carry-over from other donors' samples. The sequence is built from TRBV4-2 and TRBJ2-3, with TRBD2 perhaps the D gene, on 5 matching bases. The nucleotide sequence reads TGTGCCAGCGGCGGCTCGGAGGCAGATACGCAGTATTTT. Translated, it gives CASGGSEADTQYF.